The source of this T cell receptor beta chain is a study of somatic mutations in cytotoxic T cells in rheumatoid arthritis. Background on the study: During immunosuppressive therapy such as methotrexate, hydroxychloroquine and sulfasalazine, follow-up samples were collected. Study-wide results and limits: In about an eighth of the roughly 60 patients, the largest CD8+ clone exceeded 20% of CD8+ cells. Expanded CD8+ clones had unknown antigen targets. TRBV07's slight underrepresentation, observed in rheumatoid arthritis patients, lacked adjustment for multiple comparisons.

The CDR3 has 14 residues. Germline V gene sequence: CDR1 SGHVS, CDR2 FNYEAQ. The junction had 7 bases not matched to a gene; V was cut back by 5 bases and J by 3 bases. Note on this clone: What it binds is not known.

Measured with immunoSEQ multiplex PCR; TCRdb has only the in-frame clones, and not every one. The table records some 6,700 clones, 60% to 80% of them present only once. Sequencing used CD8+ T cells sorted from blood, obtained at a follow-up visit. V and J are TRBV7-6 and TRBJ2-7; TRBD1 agrees at 7 bases. The TCR was taken from a woman in her 70s with rheumatoid arthritis. In nucleotides, the CDR3 is TGTGCCAGCAGCCCGCCGGGACAGCTCTACGAGCAGTACTTC. Protein: CASSPPGQLYEQYF.